This T cell receptor (beta chain) was sequenced for a study of cytomegalovirus exposure and HLA in healthy donors. Whole-study findings and limits: Earlier analysis found most TCR beta V segments productive about 87% or about 30% of the time. In vitro checks showed that three CMV-associated chains really do target CMV antigens.

Both 60 Vbeta primers and 13 Jbeta primers went into the PCR. The data were produced by immunoSEQ multiplex PCR, yet TCRdb's version contains in-frame clones alone and is incomplete. The top ten clones hold about 2% of a sample with 300,000 or so clones, approximately 84% of them seen once. Trimming removed 4 bases at V and 8 bases at J, with 14 bases between. The CDR3 covers 13 residues. The germline V gene encodes CDR1 MNHEY and CDR2 SVGAGI. As for this clone: What it recognizes is unknown.

The chain recombines TRBV6-5 with TRBJ1-2; D might be TRBD1 (5 bases). Sequencing used PBMCs. This sequence was found in a middle-aged woman in good health and CMV-seropositive. The CDR3 DNA follows: TGTGCCAGCAGTTCCTCGGACAACGGGGGCTACACCTTC. The encoded protein is CASSSSDNGGYTF.